This T cell receptor (beta chain) stems from a study of T-cell reconstitution after alpha-beta-depleted transplantation in children. Germline V gene sequence: CDR1 KGHDR, CDR2 SFDVKD. V was trimmed by 3 bases and J by 6 bases, leaving 12 bases between them. CDR3 length: 14 residues. Concerning this clonotype: Its matching antigen is unknown.

TCRbeta library construction was performed incorporating unique molecular identifiers. A single record per CDR3 protein comes from TCRdb applying MiXCR to the PCR reads. In the table there are about 510,000 distinct CDR3 sequences, approximately 10% of which are singletons. The study, taken as a whole, reports: It was newly produced T cells that mostly accounted for T-cell counts and diversity one year after transplant. Where alpha-beta T cells came from about two months after transplant was reportedly several hundred expanded graft clones.

Material: PBMCs, mostly from graft donor cells, obtained 180 days after TCRalphabeta/CD19-depleted stem cell transplant. The TCR originated in a female patient younger than 10 who had a stem cell transplant for aplastic anemia, so the T cells may come from the graft donor. The chain is built from TRBV24-1 and TRBJ2-3; maybe TRBD2 (6 bases). The CDR3: CATSDTGSGDTQYF. CDR3 DNA sequence: TGTGCCACCAGTGATACCGGGAGTGGGGATACGCAGTATTTT.